This TCR beta chain is drawn from a study of metastatic and nonmetastatic thyroid tumors. Study as a whole: Where malignant and benign thyroid patients were concerned, repertoires were compared across blood and tumor or nodule tissue. Findings and limits, study-wide: As reported, TCR beta diversity in blood and tumor was significantly higher in malignant thyroid tumors than in benign nodules.

CDR1 and CDR2 (germline): LGHNA, YNFKEQ. The CDR3 spans 14 residues. V trimming: 6 bases; J trimming: 5 bases; junction bases outside the gene matches: 2. In this sample, this clone turned up many times. Its target is unknown. Until they underwent thyroid surgery, no patient had received any treatment. Original methodology: A distant-metastasis classifier for papillary thyroid cancer was built using CDR3 differences across clinicopathological groups. TCRdb re-clonotyped the PCR reads via MiXCR. TCRdb's processing, not the authors' own work, is the source of the V and J calls. The sample includes approximately 40,000 clones, roughly an eighth of them seen just once.

Sequencing was done on a sample of blood. The sequence was collected from a female donor with papillary thyroid cancer or a benign thyroid nodule (not recorded which). Some clones in this sample may be carry-over from other donors' samples. V and J are TRBV4-2 and TRBJ2-1, with 12 bases identical to TRBD2. The CDR3 protein is CASRRLAGDNEQFF. The CDR3 region has the DNA TGTGCCAGCAGGAGACTAGCGGGAGACAATGAGCAGTTCTTC.